The TCR beta chain described here comes from a study of long-term antiretroviral therapy in people with HIV. Study-level points and caveats: Therapy changes, viral resistance and ART adherence were not documented in the available data. Gathering of blood took place between about 2003 and 2018, possibly under older ART regimens.

As regards this clone: Its specificity is not known.

V was clipped by 6 bases and J by 7 bases, with 12 bases between them. The length of the CDR3 is 13 residues. Germline assignment: CDR1 WNHNN and CDR2 SYGVQD (reference sequence). Survey level was the resolution at which the v3.0 immunoSEQ assay ran. Data came from immunoSEQ multiplex PCR; TCRdb stores just in-frame clones and leaves some out. The data contain tens of thousands of clones, almost 95% of them singletons. Clinicians in the United States treated all participants with HIV. The V call is TRBV10-1, the J call TRBJ1-4; D not resolved. The source material was unsorted PBMCs, sampled just over 7.2 years after starting antiretroviral therapy. This clonotype was obtained from a man aged 45-65 years with HIV. The CDR3 region has the DNA TGCGCCAGCAGCGACCGAGCAGGTGAAAAACTGTTTTTT. Its translation is CASSDRAGEKLFF.